This is a list of T cell receptor beta chains from one sample in a study of blood T cell repertoires in COVID-19. The table came from immunoSEQ multiplex PCR; TCRdb's copy has only in-frame clones and leaves some out. The sample holds 20,000 to 25,000 clones, about 90% seen once. Sequences were obtained from peripheral blood. The receptors shown here come from a human donor with active COVID-19. The donor label of this sample is uncertain. Both conserved end residues are trimmed from each CDR3.

J gene: TRBJ2-2
V gene: TRBV7-2
CDR3 length: 13
CDR3 protein: ASSLKRTGAGELF

J gene: TRBJ1-2
V gene: TRBV6-2/TRBV6-3
CDR3 length: 17
CDR3 protein: ASSYSIRGPGQGSEGYT

J gene: TRBJ2-1
V gene: TRBV10-1
CDR3 length: 13
CDR3 protein: ASSGIGGWVDEQF

J gene: TRBJ1-5
V gene: TRBV10-3
CDR3 length: 15
CDR3 protein: AISESGGGYSNQPQH

J gene: TRBJ1-1
V gene: TRBV7-9
CDR3 length: 11
CDR3 protein: ASSLDMNTEAF

J gene: TRBJ2-3
V gene: TRBV7-8
CDR3 length: 13
CDR3 protein: ASRPTSERGNTQY

J gene: TRBJ1-4
V gene: TRBV28
CDR3 length: 14
CDR3 protein: ASSLSAGGPGEKLF

J gene: TRBJ1-5
V gene: TRBV7-9
CDR3 length: 11
CDR3 protein: ASSLGGHQPQH

J gene: TRBJ2-2
V gene: TRBV19
CDR3 length: 14
CDR3 protein: ASSIWRGPLGGELF

J gene: TRBJ2-3
V gene: TRBV7-2
CDR3 length: 13
CDR3 protein: ASSLMSGRADTQY

J gene: TRBJ2-1
V gene: TRBV19
CDR3 length: 14
CDR3 protein: ASSILGGDSYNEQF

J gene: TRBJ2-3
V gene: TRBV27
CDR3 length: 14
CDR3 protein: ASSPRDRGRPDTQY

J gene: TRBJ1-1
V gene: TRBV18
CDR3 length: 13
CDR3 protein: ASSPGTGGYTEAF

J gene: TRBJ2-6
V gene: TRBV7-3
CDR3 length: 15
CDR3 protein: ASSLLDRASGANVLT

J gene: TRBJ2-5
V gene: TRBV29-1
CDR3 length: 9
CDR3 protein: SGQGQETQY

J gene: TRBJ1-4
V gene: TRBV3-1/TRBV3-2
CDR3 length: 12
CDR3 protein: ASSPSDRGEKLF

J gene: TRBJ1-4
V gene: TRBV11-3
CDR3 length: 12
CDR3 protein: ATSLAGGSEKLF

J gene: TRBJ2-7
V gene: TRBV6-2/TRBV6-3
CDR3 length: 13
CDR3 protein: ASSYPLAGENEQY

J gene: TRBJ2-7
V gene: TRBV11-2
CDR3 length: 12
CDR3 protein: ASSPTGVWYEQY

J gene: TRBJ2-3
V gene: TRBV29-1
CDR3 length: 11
CDR3 protein: SVEGRGPDTQY

J gene: TRBJ2-7
V gene: TRBV10-3
CDR3 length: 17
CDR3 protein: AISESVPRGGPLTYEQY

J gene: TRBJ1-4
V gene: TRBV20-1
CDR3 length: 15
CDR3 protein: SASRTGGRKTNEKLF

J gene: TRBJ2-5
V gene: TRBV28
CDR3 length: 10
CDR3 protein: ASRTGGETQY

J gene: TRBJ2-7
V gene: TRBV24-1
CDR3 length: 12
CDR3 protein: ATILHPWEAEQY

J gene: TRBJ2-3
V gene: TRBV7-9
CDR3 length: 13
CDR3 protein: ASSLGAGLTDTQY

J gene: TRBJ2-3
V gene: TRBV19
CDR3 length: 12
CDR3 protein: ASSIGPQGDTQY

J gene: TRBJ2-3
V gene: TRBV28
CDR3 length: 12
CDR3 protein: ASRTGDLGDTQY

J gene: TRBJ2-7
V gene: TRBV5-1
CDR3 length: 11
CDR3 protein: ASSITGPHEQY

J gene: TRBJ2-2
V gene: TRBV2
CDR3 length: 14
CDR3 protein: ASTNSVGGATGELF

J gene: TRBJ2-1
V gene: TRBV5-4
CDR3 length: 15
CDR3 protein: ASSFPTQGSSYNEQF

J gene: TRBJ1-1
V gene: TRBV7-3
CDR3 length: 11
CDR3 protein: ASSSGTDPGAF

J gene: TRBJ1-3
V gene: TRBV6-5
CDR3 length: 12
CDR3 protein: ASSFDYSGNTIY

J gene: TRBJ1-3
V gene: TRBV9
CDR3 length: 11
CDR3 protein: ASSVLSGNTIY

J gene: TRBJ2-1
V gene: TRBV27
CDR3 length: 16
CDR3 protein: ASSLLRASGISYNEQF

J gene: TRBJ2-7
V gene: TRBV12-3/TRBV12-4
CDR3 length: 10
CDR3 protein: ASSVRRYEQY

J gene: TRBJ2-7
V gene: TRBV7-2
CDR3 length: 14
CDR3 protein: ASSLGVGQGVYEQY

J gene: TRBJ1-1
V gene: TRBV18
CDR3 length: 16
CDR3 protein: ASSPFDRGLGLGTEAF